A selection of T cell receptor beta chains follows, all from one sample in a study of beta chain features in type 1 diabetes. Assay used: immunoSEQ multiplex PCR; TCRdb lists only in-frame clones, some missing. The top ten hold roughly 0.04% of the sample, which has fewer than 500,000 clones, 14% seen once. Sequenced sample: naive CD4+ T cells from blood. These receptors were obtained from a man aged 25 to 40 in good health. Both conserved end residues are part of each CDR3. The D gene is left open where the match is weak. Only part of the rows carry a size: once, few, many, or a class if the clone is expanded.

>TRBJ2-1|TRBD2|TRBV5-6|few
TGTGCCAGCAGCGCGGGACACTGGGGACTAGCGGGGTACAATGAGCAGTTCTTC
CASSAGHWGLAGYNEQFF
>TRBJ2-1|TRBD2|TRBV29-1|.
TGCAGCGTTGTGGGTCGGACTAGCGGGAGTACGAATGAGCAGTTCTTC
CSVVGRTSGSTNEQFF
>TRBJ1-5|TRBD1|TRBV18|.
TGTGCCAGCTCTTCGGACAGGGGGTTGACTCAGCCCCAGCATTTT
CASSSDRGLTQPQHF
>TRBJ2-7|TRBD1|TRBV7-8|.
TGTGCCAGCAGATCACCGGGACAGGGGACCGGAGAGCAGTACTTC
CASRSPGQGTGEQYF
>TRBJ2-1|.|TRBV6-4|.
TGTGCCAGCAGCTTCACTCCGATAGGGAGAGTGGGGGATAATGAGCAGTTCTTC
CASSFTPIGRVGDNEQFF
>TRBJ2-7|TRBD1|TRBV18|few
TGTGCCAGCTCACAGACAGGGAACGAGCAGTACTTC
CASSQTGNEQYF
>TRBJ1-2|.|TRBV30|.
TGTGCCTGGAGTGTATCGGCCCCCCGCTACACCTTC
CAWSVSAPRYTF
>TRBJ1-2|.|TRBV14|.
TGTGCCAGCAGCCAACCAAGAGGAAGTGGCTACACCTTC
CASSQPRGSGYTF
>TRBJ1-1|.|TRBV5-1|few
TGCGCCAGCAGCCCTTATTCGAGGAACACTGAAGCTTTCTTT
CASSPYSRNTEAFF
>TRBJ2-7|.|TRBV9|few
TGTGCCAGCAGCGTAAGCGACGGACGGGCATACGAGCAGTACTTC
CASSVSDGRAYEQYF
>TRBJ2-7|.|TRBV11-2|.
TGTGCCAGCAGCTTAGCCCGGACAGTAGGAAGGAACGAGCAGTACTTC
CASSLARTVGRNEQYF
>TRBJ2-5|.|TRBV18|few
TGTGCCAGCTCACCACCCCTAGTGAGGGTAGAGACCCAGTACTTC
CASSPPLVRVETQYF
>TRBJ2-5|.|TRBV29-1|few
TGCAGCGTTGATCAGGGCCCGGGACTCTCTTCGACCCAGTACTTC
CSVDQGPGLSSTQYF
>TRBJ2-3|TRBD2|TRBV30|.
TGTGCCTGGAGTCGGGGGGAGCGGGCTAGCACAGATACGCAGTATTTT
CAWSRGERASTDTQYF
>TRBJ2-3|.|TRBV10-3|.
TGTGCCATCAGTGAGACTAGCTCACCTACGAATACGCAGTATTTT
CAISETSSPTNTQYF
>TRBJ2-1|.|TRBV13|.
TGTGCCAGCAGCTCCGCCGATGAGCAGTTCTTC
CASSSADEQFF
>TRBJ2-7|.|TRBV6-5|.
TGTGCCAGCAGTTACTCGCGGCTAACCTACGAGCAGTACTTC
CASSYSRLTYEQYF
>TRBJ1-1|TRBD1|TRBV19|.
TGTGCCACCACACAGACAGGGGGTCGTCGATTGAACACTGAAGCTTTCTTT
CATTQTGGRRLNTEAFF
>TRBJ2-1|TRBD2|TRBV7-3|once
TGTGCCAGCAGCTTAACGCACAGGACTAGCGGGCTCCCCAATGAGCAGTTCTTC
CASSLTHRTSGLPNEQFF
>TRBJ2-3|.|TRBV29-1|.
TGCAGCGTTGAAGGGGTCTCAGGCCGAAGCACAGATACGCAGTATTTT
CSVEGVSGRSTDTQYF
>TRBJ2-4|.|TRBV30|.
TGTGCCTGGAGTGTATTTGGAGTGTGGGACATTCAGTACTTC
CAWSVFGVWDIQYF
>TRBJ2-5|.|TRBV5-1|.
TGCGCCAGCAGCGTGAGGGGGAGCCCAGAGACCCAGTACTTC
CASSVRGSPETQYF
>TRBJ2-6|.|TRBV5-4|few
TGTGCCAGCAGCTTTAGTTCAGCCCGTGCTACTTTC
CASSFSSARATF
>TRBJ2-2|.|TRBV20-1|few
TGCAGTGCTAGTGGCACCGGGGAGCTGTTTTTT
CSASGTGELFF
>TRBJ1-1|.|TRBV10-3|.
TGTGCCATCAGTGTAACGGCAAACCTCGAAGCTTTCTTT
CAISVTANLEAFF
>TRBJ2-1|TRBD1|TRBV5-1|.
TGCGCCAGCAGCCCCACGTGGACAGGGGGCCCAAATGAGCAGTTCTTC
CASSPTWTGGPNEQFF
>TRBJ2-3|.|TRBV7-9|.
TGTGCCAGCAGCAGTCCCAAGCGGGCTAGCACAGATACGCAGTATTTT
CASSSPKRASTDTQYF
>TRBJ2-7|TRBD1|TRBV30|few
TGTGCCTGGAGGGCCCGGGACAGGGCCGACGAGCAGTACTTC
CAWRARDRADEQYF
>TRBJ1-2|TRBD1|TRBV29-1|.
TGCAGCGGAGGGAGGCAGGGGGCGCAGGATGGCTACACCTTC
CSGGRQGAQDGYTF
>TRBJ2-1|.|TRBV7-2|few
TGTGCCAGCAGCTTAATAGCACGTTCCCTCTCCTACAATGAGCAGTTCTTC
CASSLIARSLSYNEQFF
>TRBJ1-3|TRBD1|TRBV29-1|.
TGCAGCGCTGGTCCCGGGACAGGGGCTGGAAACACCATATATTTT
CSAGPGTGAGNTIYF
>TRBJ2-2|TRBD2|TRBV7-8|.
TGTGCCAGCAGCTTTGGTCTAGCGGGTACGGCGTACACCGGGGAGCTGTTTTTT
CASSFGLAGTAYTGELFF
>TRBJ2-3|.|TRBV7-2|.
TGTGCCAGCAGCTTAGCATCGGGGTATAGCACAGATACGCAGTATTTT
CASSLASGYSTDTQYF
>TRBJ1-5|.|TRBV2|few
TGTGCCAGCAGGGAGACAGTGGGCGCTCAGCCCCAGCATTTT
CASRETVGAQPQHF
>TRBJ2-2|.|TRBV13|once
TGTGCCAGCAGCTTATTGGGGAAATCCGGGGAGCTGTTTTTT
CASSLLGKSGELFF
>TRBJ2-1|.|TRBV5-1|few
TGCGCCAGCAGCTTGCTAACAGGGCTCTCCTACAATGAGCAGTTCTTC
CASSLLTGLSYNEQFF
>TRBJ2-1|.|TRBV4-3|many
TGCGCCAGCAGCCAAGAGCTACACAGTAGCTCCTACAATGAGCAGTTCTTC
CASSQELHSSSYNEQFF
>TRBJ2-7|.|TRBV14|.
TGTGCCAGCAGCCATCAGCATGGAACCTACGAGCAGTACTTC
CASSHQHGTYEQYF
>TRBJ2-7|.|TRBV6-1|.
TGTGCCAGCAGTGCCCCATCTTGGGAGCAGTACTTC
CASSAPSWEQYF
>TRBJ2-1|.|TRBV30|.
TGTGCCTGGAGTCGAAGTGGATTCGGGAGCAATGAGCAGTTCTTC
CAWSRSGFGSNEQFF
>TRBJ2-5|.|TRBV5-1|.
TGCGCCAGCAGCTCTGGCGTGGAGACCCAGTACTTC
CASSSGVETQYF
>TRBJ1-2|.|TRBV9|.
TGTGCCAGCAGCCGTCAGGGTGACTATGGCTACACCTTC
CASSRQGDYGYTF
>TRBJ1-2|.|TRBV18|few
TGTGCCAGCTCACCGCTCGGGGGCCGCTACACCTTC
CASSPLGGRYTF
>TRBJ1-6|.|TRBV18|.
TGTGCCAGCTCACCGGACAGTTCTACACCCCTCCACTTT
CASSPDSSTPLHF
>TRBJ2-5|.|TRBV4-3|.
TGCGCCAGCAGCCAAGATTTTGGACTGCCCAAAGAGACCCAGTACTTC
CASSQDFGLPKETQYF
>TRBJ2-3|.|TRBV2|.
TGTGCCAGCAGTGAAGAGCGCCTAAGCACAGATACGCAGTATTTT
CASSEERLSTDTQYF
>TRBJ2-3|TRBD2|TRBV7-2|.
TGTGCCAGCAGCTCTAGCGGGGCCTCCACAGATACGCAGTATTTT
CASSSSGASTDTQYF
>TRBJ2-1|TRBD2|TRBV13|few
TGTGCCAGCAGCCCTCAGGCGGGGGGATACAATGAGCAGTTCTTC
CASSPQAGGYNEQFF
>TRBJ2-3|TRBD2|TRBV15|.
TGTGCCACCAGCAGACGTAGCGGGGGCACAGATACGCAGTATTTT
CATSRRSGGTDTQYF
>TRBJ2-4|TRBD1|TRBV6-6|.
TGTGCCAGCAGTTACGGCACAGGGGAATCAAACATTCAGTACTTC
CASSYGTGESNIQYF
>TRBJ2-3|TRBD2|TRBV5-4|few
TGTGCCAGCAGCTTGATCACTAGCGGGACAGATACGCAGTATTTT
CASSLITSGTDTQYF